These 29 T cell receptor beta chains originate from one sample sequenced in a study of PD-L1 blockade in urothelial cancer. Some clones are missing from TCRdb's copy, which holds only in-frame ones; the method was immunoSEQ multiplex PCR. This table has over 2,000 clones, approximately 35% appearing once. Material: tumor tissue, obtained before atezolizumab (anti-PD-L1) treatment. The source is a man aged 55 to 70 with urothelial cancer.

This chain joins TRBV19 and TRBJ2-2; 10 bases line up with TRBD1. With 7 bases clipped from V and 6 bases from J, the junction kept 8 bases outside the gene matches. This CDR3 spans 15 amino acids. Looked up from germline, CDR1 is LNHDA and CDR2 is SQIVND (reference sequence). The CDR3 sequence: CASKRDRGWAGELFF. In nucleotides, the CDR3 is TGTGCCAGTAAGAGGGACAGGGGTTGGGCCGGGGAGCTGTTTTTT.

The chain is built from TRBV6-8 and TRBJ1-5; D is uncertain. Trimming took 6 bases from V and 0 from J, leaving 12 bases between them. The CDR3 covers 15 residues. The germline CDR1 and CDR2 sequences are MNHGY and SAAAGT. The CDR3 sequence: CASRTQRYSNQPQHF. The CDR3 DNA sequence: TGTGCCAGCAGAACCCAGAGATATAGCAATCAGCCCCAGCATTTT.

This clone came up a few times. This chain links TRBV28 with TRBJ2-6; TRBD2 agrees at 7 bases. The CDR3 length is 15 residues. J gave up 2 bases and V 7 bases, and 5 bases lay outside the gene matches. The germline CDR1 and CDR2 sequences are MDHEN and SYDVKM. The CDR3 here is CASIIAGAGANVLTF. The CDR3 nucleotides are TGTGCCAGCATTATTGCGGGGGCTGGGGCCAACGTCCTGACTTTC.

This chain connects TRBV9 to TRBJ1-1; no clear D. V was clipped by 5 bases and J by 3 bases, with 14 bases between them. The CDR3 extends over 14 amino acids. Germline assignment: CDR1 SGDLS and CDR2 YYNGEE. CDR3 DNA sequence: TGTGCCAGCAGTATAACCGCGACCCACACTGAAGCTTTCTTT. This encodes CASSITATHTEAFF.

This clone has a handful of counts. V is TRBV6-7 and J is TRBJ2-1; a possible D gene is TRBD2 (6 bases). TRBV6-7 qualifies as an ORF whose function is uncertain. V dropped 6 bases and J dropped 3 bases, with 18 bases sitting between them. The CDR3 spans 16 residues. The CDR3 loop reads CASRHRARGVYNEQFF. CDR3 bases: TGTGCCAGCAGACACCGGGCCCGCGGGGTCTACAATGAGCAGTTCTTC.

The CDR3 coding sequence is TGTGCCAGCAGCCAAGATCCAGGGTGGGACTATGGCTACACCTTC. Protein product: CASSQDPGWDYGYTF. The chain links TRBV14 to TRBJ1-2; D might be TRBD1 (5 bases). This CDR3 comprises 15 residues. The germline V and J ends were trimmed by 0 bases and 3 bases, with 11 bases remaining between them. Germline CDR1 SGHDN, CDR2 FVKESK.

The chain combines TRBV29-1 with TRBJ2-5; D perhaps matches TRBD2 (6 bases). The V gene's germline CDR1 is SQVTM and CDR2 ANQGSEA. V gave up 0 bases and J gave up 3 bases, with 20 bases separating them. The CDR3 extends over 17 amino acids. This CDR3 reads CSVEDPWAEGGKETQYF. In DNA form, the CDR3 reads TGCAGCGTTGAAGATCCGTGGGCAGAGGGCGGGAAAGAGACCCAGTACTTC.

As to this clone: The junction departs from the called germline gene at one end, perhaps through a read error. CDR3 DNA sequence: TGTGCCATCAGTTCCCAGGGACAGGGTAATGAAAAACTGTTTTTT. Its translation is CAISSQGQGNEKLFF. The J gene is TRBJ1-4, the V gene TRBV6-8, with 9 bases that match TRBD1. CDR1 and CDR2 from the germline V gene are MNHGY and SAAAGT. CDR3 length: 15 residues.

By its share, this clone is medium-sized (0.01 to 0.1%). The J gene is TRBJ2-7, the V gene TRBV11-3, with a possible D match to TRBD1 (6 bases). The CDR3 runs 14 residues. The V end lost 5 bases, the J end lost 3 bases, and 14 bases lay between the germline ends. CDR1 is SGHNT, CDR2 YENEEA, per germline. The CDR3 DNA is TGTGCCAGCAGCCAAGTAAGGACAGACTACGAGCAGTACTTC. This sequence encodes CASSQVRTDYEQYF.

This sequence joins TRBV18 and TRBJ1-1; D remains unclear. The CDR3 totals 13 residues. The V and J ends lost 0 bases and 1 base respectively, with 3 bases between them. Germline V lookup: CDR1 KGHSH, CDR2 LQKENI. The CDR3 sequence: CASSPPGNTEAFF. The CDR3 DNA reads as TGTGCCAGCTCACCACCGGGGAACACTGAAGCTTTCTTT.

The CDR3 sequence: CASSHGSEGETQYF. CDR3 bases: TGTGCCAGCAGTCATGGGTCTGAGGGAGAGACCCAGTACTTC. The chain is built from TRBV6-8 and TRBJ2-5, with a tentative D call TRBD2 (5 bases). Trimming cost V 5 bases and J 4 bases, with 14 bases left between them. Germline V gene lookup returns CDR1 MNHGY and CDR2 SAAAGT. The CDR3 extends over 14 amino acids.

The chain couples TRBV19 to TRBJ1-1; 8 bases agree with TRBD1. Trimming at V came to 5 bases and at J to 3 bases, leaving 11 bases not matched to a gene. Per the germline V gene, CDR1 is LNHDA and CDR2 is SQIVND (reference sequence). The CDR3 consists of 16 residues. The CDR3 nucleotides read TGTGCCAGTAGTCTCGGACAGGGTGTAGGGTACACTGAAGCTTTCTTT. As protein: CASSLGQGVGYTEAFF.

The chain is built from TRBV28 and TRBJ1-5; no reliable D call. The germline gives CDR1 MDHEN, CDR2 SYDVKM. The germline V and J ends were trimmed by 5 bases and 4 bases, with 21 bases remaining between them. The CDR3 is 17 amino acids. CDR3 DNA sequence: TGTGCCAGCAGTGTTCTCCCGGGCAGGCATTTGAATCAGCCCCAGCATTTT. Translation gives CASSVLPGRHLNQPQHF.

The rearrangement uses TRBV29-1 and TRBJ2-3; TRBD2 aligns across 14 bases. The CDR3 spans 15 residues. Trimming removed 7 bases from V and 4 bases from J; junction bases left unmatched: 7. The germline V gene has CDR1 SQVTM and CDR2 ANQGSEA. The DNA of the CDR3 is TGCAGCGGGCTCGGGACTAGCGGGAGTGCAGATACGCAGTATTTT. This translates into CSGLGTSGSADTQYF.

This clone appeared a few times. V usage is TRBV9 and J usage is TRBJ2-2, with unresolved D. CDR3 length equals 12 residues. The germline V gene has CDR1 SGDLS and CDR2 YYNGEE. V lost 5 bases, J lost 2 bases, and 4 bases lay in between. The CDR3 is CASSHNTGELFF. Written as DNA, the CDR3 is TGTGCCAGCAGTCATAACACCGGGGAGCTGTTTTTT.

The chain has TRBV19 and TRBJ2-5; 10 nucleotides agree with TRBD2. CDR1 LNHDA and CDR2 SQIVND come from the germline V gene (reference sequence). The CDR3 sequence is 17 residues long. With V trimmed by 5 bases and J by 6 bases, 15 bases remained unmatched. CDR3 amino acids: CASSLLSSGSVSKTQYF. For the CDR3, the DNA is TGTGCCAGTAGTCTCCTGTCTAGCGGGAGTGTTTCGAAGACCCAGTACTTC.

V is TRBV18 and J is TRBJ1-4, with no clear D. The germline gives CDR1 KGHSH, CDR2 LQKENI. The CDR3 length is 16 residues. Trimming removed 3 bases at V and 8 bases at J, with 19 bases between. This CDR3 reads CASSPPQFPPREKLFF. DNA for the CDR3: TGTGCCAGCTCACCTCCACAGTTCCCCCCCCGGGAAAAACTGTTTTTT.

CDR3 DNA sequence: TGTGCCAGCAGCTTAGGGAGGGACAGGAACTATAATTCACCCCTCCACTTT. This codes for CASSLGRDRNYNSPLHF. The rearrangement uses TRBV11-3 and TRBJ1-6, with 8 bases that match TRBD1. J was trimmed by 3 bases and V by 1 base; bases with no gene match: 5. Per the germline V gene, CDR1 is SGHNT and CDR2 is YENEEA. There are 17 residues in the CDR3.

The V call is TRBV18, the J call TRBJ1-6; the D is unclear. The V and J ends lost 4 bases and 10 bases respectively, with 20 bases between them. Germline assignment: CDR1 KGHSH and CDR2 LQKENI. This CDR3 has 16 residues. CDR3 protein: CASSLLPDRPRSPLHF. The CDR3 DNA is TGTGCCAGCTCACTACTACCAGACCGCCCTAGGTCACCCCTCCACTTT.

The chain joins TRBV11-3 to TRBJ1-1; a possible D gene is TRBD1 (5 bases). Trimming removed 1 base from V and 1 base from J, with 10 bases in between. The germline CDR1 and CDR2 sequences are SGHNT and YENEEA. This CDR3 has 15 amino acids. The CDR3 DNA reads as TGTGCCAGCAGCTTAGTTCAGGGAAAGAACACTGAAGCTTTCTTT. This encodes CASSLVQGKNTEAFF.

The V and J genes are TRBV6-8 and TRBJ2-3, with TRBD2 matching 8 bases. Germline-derived CDR1 and CDR2 are MNHGY and SAAAGT. V lost 5 bases to trimming and J lost 1 base; unmatched junction nucleotides: 8. The length of the CDR3 is 16 residues. This CDR3 reads CASSVSSGARTDTQYF. As DNA, the CDR3 is TGTGCCAGCAGTGTGAGTAGCGGGGCTCGCACAGATACGCAGTATTTT.

In this sample, this clone turned up a few times. Other DNA sequences in this specimen translate into the identical CDR3. This sequence joins TRBV6-8 and TRBJ2-5, with TRBD2 matching 11 bases. Germline CDR1 is MNHGY and CDR2 is SAAAGT. There are 13 residues in the CDR3. The J segment lost 3 bases and the V segment lost 8 bases, leaving 2 bases of the junction unmatched. This CDR3 is CASRLAGKETQYF. The CDR3 coding sequence is TGTGCCAGCCGACTAGCGGGAAAAGAGACCCAGTACTTC.

The rearrangement joins TRBV28 to TRBJ2-1; 8 bases match TRBD2. Trimming removed 2 bases from V and 8 bases from J; junction bases left unmatched: 8. The CDR3 is 15 residues long. Germline CDR1 MDHEN, CDR2 SYDVKM. CDR3 nucleotide sequence: TGTGCCAGCAGTTTAACGGGACTAGGCGACTATGAGCAGTTCTTC. It yields the protein CASSLTGLGDYEQFF.

In its sample, this clone ranks as medium-sized. The junction departs from the called germline gene at one end, perhaps through a read error. The chain combines TRBV11-3 with TRBJ2-5; 7 nucleotides agree with TRBD2. The CDR3 is 17 amino acids. The germline gives CDR1 SGHNT, CDR2 YENEEA. CDR3 sequence: CASSLDLGLGTSESQYF. CDR3 bases: TGTGCCAGCAGCTTAGATCTCGGACTAGGGACCTCCGAGAGCCAGTACTTC.

This clone appeared a few times. The junction and the germline gene differ at one end; a read error may be behind it. The gene calls are TRBV6-8 and TRBJ1-2, with D hard to call. The CDR3 has 12 residues. Germline CDR1 MNHGY, CDR2 SAAAGT. The CDR3 spells CAISVAGGGYTF. CDR3 sequence (DNA): TGTGCCATCAGTGTAGCTGGAGGCGGCTACACCTTC.

This clone was picked up a small number of times. V and J are TRBV9 and TRBJ2-3; D gene ambiguous. Between the trimmed V and J ends, which lost 5 bases and 0 bases, there was a span of 13 bases. The CDR3 extends over 15 amino acids. Per the germline V gene, CDR1 is SGDLS and CDR2 is YYNGEE. As DNA, the CDR3 is TGTGCCAGCAGTGAACTCCCCCCTAGCACAGATACGCAGTATTTT. Protein: CASSELPPSTDTQYF.

This clone occurred a few times. DNA of the CDR3: TGTGCCAGCAGTACGTTCAGGGGTGGCCGGGTCGAGCAGTACTTC. This translates into CASSTFRGGRVEQYF. This chain links TRBV28 with TRBJ2-7; maybe TRBD1 (6 bases). The ends were cut back, 5 bases at V and 6 bases at J, with 20 bases in the middle. Germline V gives CDR1 MDHEN, CDR2 SYDVKM. The CDR3 has 15 amino acids. The full variable domain, its missing parts supplied by reference TRBV28 and TRBJ2-7, is DVKVTQSSRYLVKRTGEKVFLECVQDMDHENMFWYRQDPGLGLRLIYFSYDVKMKEKGDIPEGYSVSREKKERFSLILESASTNQTSMYLCASSTFRGGRVEQYFGPGTRLTVT.

This chain joins TRBV28 and TRBJ2-3, with D perhaps matching TRBD1 (5 bases). This CDR3 spans 14 amino acids. Trimming removed 1 base at V and 7 bases at J, with 12 bases between. Germline V gene sequence: CDR1 MDHEN, CDR2 SYDVKM. CDR3: CASSLYRKFYTQYF. Here the CDR3 DNA reads TGTGCCAGCAGTTTATACAGGAAATTCTATACGCAGTATTTT.

A few counts support this clone. J is TRBJ2-1 and V is TRBV11-3, with 11 bases identical to TRBD2. The CDR3 covers 15 residues. The germline V gene encodes CDR1 SGHNT and CDR2 YENEEA. Germline trimming cut 1 base from V and 8 bases from J; bases unmatched to any gene: 4. CDR3 sequence: CASSLVLAGDHEQFF. The CDR3 bases are TGTGCCAGCAGCTTAGTACTAGCGGGGGACCATGAGCAGTTCTTC.